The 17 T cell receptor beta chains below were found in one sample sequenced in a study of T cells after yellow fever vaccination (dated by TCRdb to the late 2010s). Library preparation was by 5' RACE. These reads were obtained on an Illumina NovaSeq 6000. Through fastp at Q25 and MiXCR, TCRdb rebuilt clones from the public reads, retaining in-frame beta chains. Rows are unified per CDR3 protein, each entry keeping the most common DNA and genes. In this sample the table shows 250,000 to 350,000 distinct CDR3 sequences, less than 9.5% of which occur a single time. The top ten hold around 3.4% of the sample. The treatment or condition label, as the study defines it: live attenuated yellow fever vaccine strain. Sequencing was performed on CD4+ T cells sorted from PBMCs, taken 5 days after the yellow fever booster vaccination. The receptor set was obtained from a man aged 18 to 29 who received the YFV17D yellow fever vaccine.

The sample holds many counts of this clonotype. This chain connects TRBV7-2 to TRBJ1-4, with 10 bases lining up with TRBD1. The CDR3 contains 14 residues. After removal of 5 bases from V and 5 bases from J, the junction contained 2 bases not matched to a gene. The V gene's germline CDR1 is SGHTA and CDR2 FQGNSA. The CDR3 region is CASSQGQGNEKLFF. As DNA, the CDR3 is TGTGCCAGCAGCCAGGGACAGGGGAATGAAAAACTGTTTTTT.

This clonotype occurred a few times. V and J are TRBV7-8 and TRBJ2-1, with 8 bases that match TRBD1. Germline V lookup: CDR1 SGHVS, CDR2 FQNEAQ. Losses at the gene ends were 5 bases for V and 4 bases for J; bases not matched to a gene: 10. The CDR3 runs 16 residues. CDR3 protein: CASSLRTGRIYNEQFF. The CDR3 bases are TGTGCCAGCAGCCTCAGGACAGGGCGAATTTACAATGAGCAGTTCTTC. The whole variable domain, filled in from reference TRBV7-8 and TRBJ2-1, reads GAGVSQSPRYKVAKRGQDVALRCDPISGHVSLFWYQQALGQGPEFLTYFQNEAQLDKSGLPSDRFFAERPEGSVSTLKIQRTQQEDSAVYLCASSLRTGRIYNEQFFGPGTRLTVL.

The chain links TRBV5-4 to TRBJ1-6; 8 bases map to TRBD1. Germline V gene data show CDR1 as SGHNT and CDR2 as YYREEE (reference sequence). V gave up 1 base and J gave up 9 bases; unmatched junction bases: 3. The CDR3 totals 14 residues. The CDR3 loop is CASSLQGAGSPLHF. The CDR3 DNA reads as TGTGCCAGCAGCTTGCAGGGGGCCGGTTCACCCCTCCACTTT.

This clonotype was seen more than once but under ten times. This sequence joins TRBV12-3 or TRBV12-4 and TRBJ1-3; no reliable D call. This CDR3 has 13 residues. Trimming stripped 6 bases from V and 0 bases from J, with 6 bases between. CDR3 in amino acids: CASSGLSGNTIYF. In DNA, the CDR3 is TGTGCCAGCAGCGGCCTCTCTGGAAACACCATATATTTT.

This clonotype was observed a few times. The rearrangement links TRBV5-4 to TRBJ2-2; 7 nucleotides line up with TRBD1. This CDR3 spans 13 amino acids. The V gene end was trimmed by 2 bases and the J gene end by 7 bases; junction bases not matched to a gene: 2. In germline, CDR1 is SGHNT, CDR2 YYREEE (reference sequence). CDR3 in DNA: TGTGCCAGCAGCTTAGGGGGCATCGGGGAGCTGTTTTTT. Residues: CASSLGGIGELFF.

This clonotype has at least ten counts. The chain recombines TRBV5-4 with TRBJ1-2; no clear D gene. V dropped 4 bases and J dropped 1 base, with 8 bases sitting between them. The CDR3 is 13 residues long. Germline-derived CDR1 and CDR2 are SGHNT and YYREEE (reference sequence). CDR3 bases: TGTGCCAGCAGCCAAAACATTAACTATGGCTACACCTTC. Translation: CASSQNINYGYTF.

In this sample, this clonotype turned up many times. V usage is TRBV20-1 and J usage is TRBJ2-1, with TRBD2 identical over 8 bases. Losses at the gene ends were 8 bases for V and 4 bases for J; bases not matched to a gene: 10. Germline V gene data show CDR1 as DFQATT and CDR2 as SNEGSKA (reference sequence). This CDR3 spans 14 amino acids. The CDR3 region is CSFRAAGAYNEQFF. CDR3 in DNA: TGCAGTTTCCGAGCAGCGGGGGCTTACAATGAGCAGTTCTTC.

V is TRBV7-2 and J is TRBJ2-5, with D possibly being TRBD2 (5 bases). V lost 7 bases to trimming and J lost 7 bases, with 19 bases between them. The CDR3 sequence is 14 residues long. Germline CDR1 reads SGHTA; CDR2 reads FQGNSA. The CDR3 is CASTPVSTGGTQYF. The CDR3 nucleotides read TGTGCCAGCACCCCAGTCTCGACTGGAGGGACCCAGTACTTC. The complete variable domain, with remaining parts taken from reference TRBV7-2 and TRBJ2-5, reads GAGVSQSPSNKVTEKGKDVELRCDPISGHTALYWYRQSLGQGLEFLIYFQGNSAPDKSGLPSDRFSAERTGGSVSTLTIQRTQQEDSAVYLCASTPVSTGGTQYFGPGTRLLVL.

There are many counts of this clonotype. In DNA form, the CDR3 reads TGTGCCAGCAGGAGGACCCACCCAAGGGGGACAGATACGCAGTATTTT. It encodes CASRRTHPRGTDTQYF. This sequence joins TRBV6-5 and TRBJ2-3; tentative D call: TRBD1 (6 bases). The V gene lost 6 bases and the J gene lost 3 bases, with 19 bases spanning the gap. CDR1 MNHEY and CDR2 SVGAGI come from the germline V gene. This CDR3 has 16 residues.

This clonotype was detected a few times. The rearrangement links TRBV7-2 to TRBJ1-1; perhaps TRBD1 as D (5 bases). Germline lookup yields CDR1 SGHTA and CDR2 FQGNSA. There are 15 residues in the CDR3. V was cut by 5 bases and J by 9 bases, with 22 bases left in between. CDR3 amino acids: CASSQGPVGRIQAFF. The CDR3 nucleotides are TGTGCCAGCAGCCAGGGTCCCGTGGGGAGGATCCAAGCTTTCTTT.

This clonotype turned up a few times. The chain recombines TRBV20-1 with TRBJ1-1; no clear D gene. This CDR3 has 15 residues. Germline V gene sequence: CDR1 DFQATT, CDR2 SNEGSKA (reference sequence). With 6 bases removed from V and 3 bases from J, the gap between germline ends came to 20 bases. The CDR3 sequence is CSARSLGLDYTEAFF. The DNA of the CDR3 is TGCAGTGCCCGAAGTTTGGGTCTGGACTACACTGAAGCTTTCTTT.

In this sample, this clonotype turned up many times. The CDR3 is CASSEWGDTEAFF. In DNA form, the CDR3 reads TGCGCCAGCAGTGAGTGGGGGGACACTGAAGCTTTCTTT. V and J are TRBV10-2 and TRBJ1-1; TRBD1 might be the D (5 bases). The CDR3 spans 13 residues. The germline CDR1 and CDR2 sequences are WSHSY and SAAADI. The germline V and J ends were trimmed by 1 base and 3 bases, with 6 bases remaining between them.

The CDR3 here is CASSLDGSANTGELFF. In nucleotides, the CDR3 is TGTGCCAGCAGTTTAGATGGTAGCGCGAACACCGGGGAGCTGTTTTTT. The chain couples TRBV12-3 or TRBV12-4 to TRBJ2-2; D may be TRBD2 (5 bases). The CDR3 spans 16 residues. V was trimmed by 1 base and J by 0 bases, leaving 9 bases between them.

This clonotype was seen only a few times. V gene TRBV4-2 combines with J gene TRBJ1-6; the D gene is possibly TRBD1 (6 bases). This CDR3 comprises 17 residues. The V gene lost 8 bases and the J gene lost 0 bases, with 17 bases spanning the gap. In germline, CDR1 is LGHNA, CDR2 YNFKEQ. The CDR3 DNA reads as TGTGCCAGCCAACGGGGGCTGGTAGGCTCCTATAATTCACCCCTCCACTTT. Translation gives CASQRGLVGSYNSPLHF.

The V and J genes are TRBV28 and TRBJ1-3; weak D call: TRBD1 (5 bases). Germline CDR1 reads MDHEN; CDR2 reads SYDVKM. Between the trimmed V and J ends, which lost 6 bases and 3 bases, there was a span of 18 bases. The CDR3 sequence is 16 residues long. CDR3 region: CASSPSAGQIGNTIYF. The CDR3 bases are TGTGCCAGCAGCCCCTCTGCGGGGCAGATTGGAAACACCATATATTTT. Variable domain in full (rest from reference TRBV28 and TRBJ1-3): DVKVTQSSRYLVKRTGEKVFLECVQDMDHENMFWYRQDPGLGLRLIYFSYDVKMKEKGDIPEGYSVSREKKERFSLILESASTNQTSMYLCASSPSAGQIGNTIYFGEGSWLTVV.

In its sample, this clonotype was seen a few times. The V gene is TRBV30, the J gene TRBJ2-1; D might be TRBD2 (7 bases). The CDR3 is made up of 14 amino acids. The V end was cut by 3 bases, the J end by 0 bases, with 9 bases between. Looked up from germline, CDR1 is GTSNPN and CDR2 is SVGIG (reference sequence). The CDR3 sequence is CAWSRGASYNEQFF. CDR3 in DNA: TGTGCCTGGAGCCGGGGGGCCTCCTACAATGAGCAGTTCTTC.

The CDR3 here is CASTATGGRETQYF. For the CDR3, the DNA is TGCGCCAGCACGGCAACAGGGGGGAGAGAGACCCAGTACTTC. The chain has TRBV5-1 and TRBJ2-5; 8 bases agree with TRBD1. V shed 6 bases and J 4 bases; nucleotides not matched to a gene: 8. The V gene's germline CDR1 is SGHRS and CDR2 YFSETQ. The CDR3 contains 14 residues. The variable domain in full, with the rest retrieved from reference TRBV5-1 and TRBJ2-5, is KAGVTQTPRYLIKTRGQQVTLSCSPISGHRSVSWYQQTPGQGLQFLFEYFSETQRNKGNFPGRFSGRQFSNSRSEMNVSTLELGDSALYLCASTATGGRETQYFGPGTRLLVL.